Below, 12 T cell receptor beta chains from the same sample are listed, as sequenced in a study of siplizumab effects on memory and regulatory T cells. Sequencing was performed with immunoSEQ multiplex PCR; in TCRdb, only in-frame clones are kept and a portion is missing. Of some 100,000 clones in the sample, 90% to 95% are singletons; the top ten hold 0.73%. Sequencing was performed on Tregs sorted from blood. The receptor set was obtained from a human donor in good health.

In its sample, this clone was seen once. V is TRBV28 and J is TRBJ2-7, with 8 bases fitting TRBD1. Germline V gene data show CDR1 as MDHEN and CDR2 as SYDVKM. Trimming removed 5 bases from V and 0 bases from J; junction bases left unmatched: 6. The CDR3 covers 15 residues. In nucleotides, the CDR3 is TGTGCCAGCAGTACCCGCAGGGGGCTCTCCTACGAGCAGTACTTC. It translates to CASSTRRGLSYEQYF.

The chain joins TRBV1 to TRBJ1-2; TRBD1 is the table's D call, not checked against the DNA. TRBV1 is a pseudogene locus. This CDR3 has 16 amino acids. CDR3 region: CTSSQNQQGDNYGYTF. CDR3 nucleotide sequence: TGCACCAGCAGCCAAAACCAACAGGGGGATAACTATGGCTACACCTTC.

In DNA, the CDR3 is TGTGCCAGCAGCCGACAGGCCCTCGCCTCTGGGGCCAACGTCCTGACTTTC. The encoded protein is CASSRQALASGANVLTF. The chain is built from TRBV13 and TRBJ2-6; maybe TRBD1 (6 bases). The V and J ends lost 5 bases and 0 bases respectively, with 14 bases between them. The CDR3 length is 17 residues. CDR1 and CDR2 from the germline V gene are PRHDT and FYEKMQ (reference sequence). Full variable domain (rest looked up from reference TRBV13 and TRBJ2-6): AAGVIQSPRHLIKEKRETATLKCYPIPRHDTVYWYQQGPGQDPQFLISFYEKMQSDKGSIPDRFSAQQFSDYHSELNMSSLELGDSALYFCASSRQALASGANVLTFGAGSRLTVL.

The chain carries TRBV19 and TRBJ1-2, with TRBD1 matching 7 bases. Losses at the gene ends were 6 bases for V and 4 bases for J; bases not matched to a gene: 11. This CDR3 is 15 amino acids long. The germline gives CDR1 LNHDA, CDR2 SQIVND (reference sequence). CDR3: CASSPIGGQTYGYTF. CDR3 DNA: TGTGCCAGTAGCCCCATAGGGGGACAGACCTATGGCTACACCTTC.

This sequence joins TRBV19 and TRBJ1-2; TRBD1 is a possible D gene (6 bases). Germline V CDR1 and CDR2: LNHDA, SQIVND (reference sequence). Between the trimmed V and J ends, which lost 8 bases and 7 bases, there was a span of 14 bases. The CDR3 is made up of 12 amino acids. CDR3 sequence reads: CASVNRESGYTF. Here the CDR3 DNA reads TGTGCCAGTGTGAACAGGGAGAGTGGCTACACCTTC.

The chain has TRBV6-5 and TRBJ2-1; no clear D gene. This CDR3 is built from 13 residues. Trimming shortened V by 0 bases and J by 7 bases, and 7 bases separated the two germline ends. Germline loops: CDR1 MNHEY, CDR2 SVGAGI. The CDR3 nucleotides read TGTGCCAGCAGTTACTCAGTGGGAAATGAGCAGTTCTTC. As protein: CASSYSVGNEQFF.

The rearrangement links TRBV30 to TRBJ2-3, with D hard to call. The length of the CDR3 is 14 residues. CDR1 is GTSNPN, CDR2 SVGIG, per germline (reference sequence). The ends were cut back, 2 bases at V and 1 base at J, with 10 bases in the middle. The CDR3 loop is CAWSRGLGTDTQYF. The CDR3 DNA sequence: TGTGCCTGGAGTCGTGGGTTGGGCACAGATACGCAGTATTTT.

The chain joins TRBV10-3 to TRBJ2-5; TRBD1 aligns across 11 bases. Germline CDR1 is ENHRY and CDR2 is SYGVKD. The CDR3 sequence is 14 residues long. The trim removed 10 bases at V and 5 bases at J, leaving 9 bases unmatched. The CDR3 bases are TGTGCCAGCAGACTGGACAGGGGGCGGGAGACCCAGTACTTC. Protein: CASRLDRGRETQYF.

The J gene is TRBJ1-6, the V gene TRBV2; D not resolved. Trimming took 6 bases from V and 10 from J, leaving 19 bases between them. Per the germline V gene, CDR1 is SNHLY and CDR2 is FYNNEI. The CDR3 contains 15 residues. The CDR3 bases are TGTGCCAGCAGGCCTACCGTGAGTCTACGGTCACCCCTCCACTTT. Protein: CASRPTVSLRSPLHF.

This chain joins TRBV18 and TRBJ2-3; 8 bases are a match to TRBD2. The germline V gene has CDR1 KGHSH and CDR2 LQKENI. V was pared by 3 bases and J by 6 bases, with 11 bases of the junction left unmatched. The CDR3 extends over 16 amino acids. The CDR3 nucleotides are TGTGCCAGCTCACCGGAACTAGCGGCCACCGGGGATACGCAGTATTTT. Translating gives CASSPELAATGDTQYF. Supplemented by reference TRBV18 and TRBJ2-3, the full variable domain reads NAGVMQNPRHLVRRRGQEARLRCSPMKGHSHVYWYRQLPEEGLKFMVYLQKENIIDESGMPKERFSAEFPKEGPSILRIQQVVRGDSAAYFCASSPELAATGDTQYFGPGTRLTVL.

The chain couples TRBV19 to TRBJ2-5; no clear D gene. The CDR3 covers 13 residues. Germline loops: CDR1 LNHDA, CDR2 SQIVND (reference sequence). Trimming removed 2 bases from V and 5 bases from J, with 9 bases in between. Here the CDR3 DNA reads TGTGCCAGTAGTATACAGATATCTGAGACCCAGTACTTC. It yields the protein CASSIQISETQYF.

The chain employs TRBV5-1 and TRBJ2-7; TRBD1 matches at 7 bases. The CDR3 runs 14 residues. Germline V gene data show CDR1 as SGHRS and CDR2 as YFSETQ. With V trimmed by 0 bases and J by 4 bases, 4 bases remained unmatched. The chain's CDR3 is CASSLDRGPYEQYF. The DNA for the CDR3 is TGCGCCAGCAGCTTGGACAGGGGACCTTACGAGCAGTACTTC. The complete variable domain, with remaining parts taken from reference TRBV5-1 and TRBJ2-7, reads KAGVTQTPRYLIKTRGQQVTLSCSPISGHRSVSWYQQTPGQGLQFLFEYFSETQRNKGNFPGRFSGRQFSNSRSEMNVSTLELGDSALYLCASSLDRGPYEQYFGPGTRLTVT.